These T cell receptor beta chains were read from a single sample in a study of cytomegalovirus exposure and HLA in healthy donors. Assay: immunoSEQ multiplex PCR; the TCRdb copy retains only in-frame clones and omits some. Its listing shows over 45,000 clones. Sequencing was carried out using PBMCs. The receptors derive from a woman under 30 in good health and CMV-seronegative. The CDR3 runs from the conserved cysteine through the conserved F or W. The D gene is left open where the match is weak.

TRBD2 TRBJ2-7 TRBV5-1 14 CASSPRDYAYEQYF TGCGCCAGCAGCCCCCGGGACTACGCCTACGAGCAGTACTTC
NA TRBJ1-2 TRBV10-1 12 CASRYPINGYTF TGCGCCAGCAGATACCCTATTAACGGTTACACCTTC
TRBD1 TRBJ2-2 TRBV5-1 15 CASSPGTDYTGELFF TGCGCCAGCAGCCCCGGGACAGACTACACCGGGGAGCTGTTTTTT
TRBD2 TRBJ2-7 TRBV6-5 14 CASSQPGLASEQYF TGTGCCAGCAGTCAACCGGGACTAGCGTCCGAGCAGTACTTC
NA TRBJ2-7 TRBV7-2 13 CASSVGHSYEQYF TGTGCCAGCAGCGTTGGACACTCCTACGAGCAGTACTTC
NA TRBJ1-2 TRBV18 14 CASSPTDKEAGYTF TGTGCCAGCTCACCGACCGACAAGGAAGCTGGCTACACCTTC
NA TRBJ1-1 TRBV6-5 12 CASSYPPAEAFF TGTGCCAGCAGTTACCCCCCCGCGGAAGCTTTCTTT
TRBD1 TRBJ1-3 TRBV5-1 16 CASSLATGGSGNTIYF TGCGCCAGCAGCCTGGCAACAGGGGGCTCTGGAAACACCATATATTTT
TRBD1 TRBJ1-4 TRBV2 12 CASSEVQGRLFF TGTGCCAGCAGTGAAGTACAGGGGCGGCTGTTTTTT
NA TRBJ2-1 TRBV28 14 CASSLVGGVVEQFF TGTGCCAGCAGTTTAGTGGGGGGAGTGGTTGAGCAGTTCTTC
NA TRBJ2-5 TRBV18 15 CASSPPSRAQETQYF TGTGCCAGCTCACCCCCGAGCAGGGCCCAAGAGACCCAGTACTTC
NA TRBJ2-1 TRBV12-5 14 CASGPDLDSNEQFF TGTGCTAGTGGACCCGATCTGGACTCCAATGAGCAGTTCTTC
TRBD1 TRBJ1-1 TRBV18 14 CASTTGANPFKAFF TGTGCCAGCACGACAGGGGCCAACCCTTTTAAGGCTTTCTTT
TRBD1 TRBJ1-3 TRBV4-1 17 CASSFRDRGQNGNTIYF TGCGCCAGCAGCTTCCGGGACAGGGGGCAGAACGGAAACACCATATATTTT
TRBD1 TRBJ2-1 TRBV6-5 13 CASSWQGASEQFF TGTGCCAGCAGTTGGCAGGGGGCGAGTGAGCAGTTCTTC
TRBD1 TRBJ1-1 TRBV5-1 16 CASSLPDRVGKTEAFF TGCGCCAGCAGCCTCCCCGACAGGGTCGGGAAGACTGAAGCTTTCTTT
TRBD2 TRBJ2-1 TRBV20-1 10 CSTTGDYGFF TGCAGTACCACCGGGGACTATGGGTTCTTC
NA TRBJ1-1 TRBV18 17 CASSPPMWASLNTEAFF TGTGCCAGCTCACCACCTATGTGGGCTTCCCTGAACACTGAAGCTTTCTTT